This paragraph covers one T cell receptor beta chain sequence. No antigen is known for it. Germline CDR1 reads SEHNR; CDR2 reads FQNEAQ (reference sequence). The CDR3 spans 15 residues. V lost 5 bases and J 0 bases, leaving 13 bases between the germline ends. Unique molecular identifiers were present on the cDNA, and a universal primer site came from template switching. TCRdb analysed the 5' RACE reads with MiXCR anew, one entry per CDR3 protein. The table has just over 500,000 distinct CDR3 sequences, less than 25% seen once; the top ten hold around 0.9%. The data were obtained in a study of identical twins. Whole-study findings and limits: Cord blood beta clonotypes present at high abundance carried fewer insertions; no such pattern appeared in memory repertoires.

This sample was shared with a second study, whose subject was T cells expressing NK-cell markers. According to that study: HCMV serostatus: seven of eight sequenced donors positive, one negative. In a group of several donors, dominant NKG2C+ clonotypes represented roughly 1.0-7.0% of CD8+ T cells.

The sequenced sample consisted of CD4+ T cells sorted from blood. The source is a woman in her late teens or twenties in good health. The chain joins TRBV7-9 to TRBJ1-2; D is possibly TRBD1 (5 bases). The DNA for the CDR3 is TGTGCCAGCAGCCTCCGACGGGACCCTAACTATGGCTACACCTTC. It is translated as CASSLRRDPNYGYTF.